This T cell receptor (beta chain) is drawn from a study of blood T cell repertoires in COVID-19. The repertoire was sequenced with immunoSEQ multiplex PCR; TCRdb's copy has only in-frame clones and lacks some. Here the sample spans approximately 74,000 clones, almost 90% being singletons. The sequenced material came from peripheral blood. This sequence originates from a woman over 75 with active or convalescent COVID-19.

The DNA for the CDR3 is TGCACCCTGGGAGGAGATACGCAGTATTTT. This encodes CTLGGDTQYF. The J gene is TRBJ2-3, the V gene TRBV20-1; perhaps TRBD2 as D (6 bases). The germline gives CDR1 DFQATT, CDR2 SNEGSKA (reference sequence). This CDR3 contains 10 residues.